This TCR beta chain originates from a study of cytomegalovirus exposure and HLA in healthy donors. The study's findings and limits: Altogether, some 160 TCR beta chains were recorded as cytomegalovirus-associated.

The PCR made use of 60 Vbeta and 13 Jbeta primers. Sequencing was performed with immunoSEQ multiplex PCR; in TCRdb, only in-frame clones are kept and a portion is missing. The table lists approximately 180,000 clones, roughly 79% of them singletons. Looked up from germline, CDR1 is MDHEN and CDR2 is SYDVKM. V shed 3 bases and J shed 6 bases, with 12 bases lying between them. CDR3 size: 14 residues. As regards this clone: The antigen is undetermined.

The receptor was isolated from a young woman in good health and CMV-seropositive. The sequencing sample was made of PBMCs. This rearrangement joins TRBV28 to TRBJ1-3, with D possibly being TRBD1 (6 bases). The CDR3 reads CASSFGQSVNTIYF. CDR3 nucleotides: TGTGCCAGCAGTTTTGGACAGAGTGTAAACACCATATATTTT.